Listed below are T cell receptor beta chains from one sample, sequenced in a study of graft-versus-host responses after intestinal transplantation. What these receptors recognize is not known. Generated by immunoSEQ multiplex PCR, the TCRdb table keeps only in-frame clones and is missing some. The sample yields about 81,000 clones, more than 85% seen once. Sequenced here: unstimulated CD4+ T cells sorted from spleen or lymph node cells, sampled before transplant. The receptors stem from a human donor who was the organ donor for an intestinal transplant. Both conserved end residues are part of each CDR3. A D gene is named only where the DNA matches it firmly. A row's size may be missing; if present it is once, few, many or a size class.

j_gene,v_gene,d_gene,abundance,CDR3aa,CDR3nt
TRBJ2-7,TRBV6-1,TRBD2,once,CASSGYSGNRYEQYF,TGTGCCAGCAGTGGTTACAGCGGGAATCGCTACGAGCAGTACTTC
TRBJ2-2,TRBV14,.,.,CASRRIRGFTGELFF,TGTGCCAGCAGGCGTATAAGGGGTTTCACCGGGGAGCTGTTTTTT
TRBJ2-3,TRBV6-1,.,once,CASSDDRTLYTDTQYF,TGTGCCAGCAGTGACGACAGGACACTATACACAGATACGCAGTATTTT
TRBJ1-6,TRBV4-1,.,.,CASSHATSMVSNSPLHF,TGCGCCAGCAGCCACGCAACTAGCATGGTTTCTAATTCACCCCTCCACTTT
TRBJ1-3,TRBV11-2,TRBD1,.,CASSAGTGVPGNTIYF,TGTGCCAGCAGCGCCGGGACAGGGGTACCTGGAAACACCATATATTTT
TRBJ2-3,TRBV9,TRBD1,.,CASSVVSQGAPDTQYF,TGTGCCAGCAGCGTAGTGTCACAGGGGGCCCCAGATACGCAGTATTTT
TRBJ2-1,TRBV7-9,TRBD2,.,CASSSPSGGPSSYNEQFF,TGTGCCAGCAGCTCCCCTAGCGGGGGACCTAGCTCCTACAATGAGCAGTTCTTC
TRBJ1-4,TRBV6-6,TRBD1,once,CASTRQGNEKLFF,TGTGCCAGCACCCGACAGGGTAATGAAAAACTGTTTTTT
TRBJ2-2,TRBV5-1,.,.,CASSFLGELFF,TGCGCCAGCAGCTTCCTCGGGGAGCTGTTTTTT
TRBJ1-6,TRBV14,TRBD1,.,CASSQATGGNSPLHF,TGTGCCAGCAGCCAAGCAACAGGGGGGAATTCACCCCTCCACTTT
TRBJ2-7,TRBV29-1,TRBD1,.,CSVVKDRGPEQYF,TGCAGCGTTGTCAAGGACAGGGGGCCTGAGCAGTACTTC
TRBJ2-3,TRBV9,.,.,CASSVGTHRTDTQYF,TGTGCCAGCAGCGTAGGAACTCACCGCACAGATACGCAGTATTTT
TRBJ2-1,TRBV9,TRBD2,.,CASSGLAGGNEQFF,TGTGCCAGCAGCGGATTAGCGGGGGGGAATGAGCAGTTCTTC
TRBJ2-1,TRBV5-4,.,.,CASSLWGMGGTRQFF,TGTGCCAGCAGCTTGTGGGGGATGGGGGGGACACGCCAGTTCTTC
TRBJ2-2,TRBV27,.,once,CASSLGQGNTGELFF,TGTGCCAGCAGTTTAGGGCAGGGTAACACCGGGGAGCTGTTTTTT
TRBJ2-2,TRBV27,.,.,CASRTNTGELFF,TGTGCCAGCAGGACTAACACCGGGGAGCTGTTTTTT
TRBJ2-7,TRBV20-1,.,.,CSATGYYEQYF,TGCAGTGCTACAGGGTACTACGAGCAGTACTTC
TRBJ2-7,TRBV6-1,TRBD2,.,CASRLQREGPYEQYF,TGTGCCAGCAGACTTCAGCGGGAGGGCCCGTACGAGCAGTACTTC
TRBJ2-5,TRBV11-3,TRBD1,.,CASSLGDRYQETQYF,TGTGCCAGCAGCTTAGGGGACAGGTACCAAGAGACCCAGTACTTC
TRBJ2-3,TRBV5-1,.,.,CASSLTVPTDTQYF,TGCGCCAGCAGCCTAACAGTACCCACAGATACGCAGTATTTT
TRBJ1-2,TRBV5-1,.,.,CASSLEAGEDRNYGYTF,TGCGCCAGCAGCTTGGAAGCGGGGGAGGACAGAAACTATGGCTACACCTTC
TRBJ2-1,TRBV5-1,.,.,CASSLELTGNEQFF,TGCGCCAGCAGCTTGGAGCTAACGGGGAATGAGCAGTTCTTC
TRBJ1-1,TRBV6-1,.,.,CASSEYRGNTEAFF,TGTGCCAGCAGTGAATATAGGGGGAACACTGAAGCTTTCTTT
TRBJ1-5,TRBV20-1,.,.,CSASDWLAQHF,TGCAGTGCTAGTGACTGGTTGGCCCAGCATTTT
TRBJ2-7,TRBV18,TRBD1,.,CASSLMEAGTGYYEQYF,TGTGCCAGCTCACTGATGGAGGCCGGGACAGGGTACTACGAGCAGTACTTC
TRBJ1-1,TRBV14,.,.,CASSQVPGKRMNTEAFF,TGTGCCAGCAGCCAAGTGCCGGGGAAAAGAATGAACACTGAAGCTTTCTTT
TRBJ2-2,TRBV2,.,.,CASSPLDTYTGELFF,TGTGCCAGCAGTCCCTTAGACACATACACCGGGGAGCTGTTTTTT
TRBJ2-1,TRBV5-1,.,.,CASSIGIAVYNEQFF,TGCGCCAGCAGCATTGGGATAGCGGTTTACAATGAGCAGTTCTTC
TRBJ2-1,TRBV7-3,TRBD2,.,CASSLRRASGDEQFF,TGTGCCAGCAGCTTGCGTAGGGCTAGCGGTGATGAGCAGTTCTTC
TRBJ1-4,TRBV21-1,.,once,CASSPPSAGRSATNEKLFF,TGTGCCAGCAGCCCCCCGTCGGCAGGTCGCTCTGCAACTAATGAAAAACTGTTTTTT
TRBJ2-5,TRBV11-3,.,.,CASSSLQETQYF,TGTGCCAGCAGCTCCTTACAAGAGACCCAGTACTTC
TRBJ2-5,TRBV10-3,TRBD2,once,CAISESSGRQETQYF,TGTGCCATCAGTGAGTCTAGCGGGCGCCAAGAGACCCAGTACTTC
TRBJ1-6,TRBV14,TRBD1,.,CASSHRQGVHSPLHF,TGTGCCAGCAGCCATAGACAGGGGGTGCATTCACCCCTCCACTTT
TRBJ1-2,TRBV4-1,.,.,CASSQAGGGYGYTF,TGCGCCAGCAGCCAAGCTGGTGGGGGGTATGGCTACACCTTC
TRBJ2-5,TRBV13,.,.,CASSSVDAGTQYF,TGTGCCAGCAGCTCCGTTGACGCGGGGACCCAGTACTTC
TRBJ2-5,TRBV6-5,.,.,CASSYLRQPQETQYF,TGTGCCAGCAGTTACCTGAGACAGCCTCAAGAGACCCAGTACTTC
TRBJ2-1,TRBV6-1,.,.,CASRQYNGQFF,TGTGCCAGTCGACAGTACAATGGGCAGTTCTTC
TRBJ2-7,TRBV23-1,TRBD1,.,CASSQTGGNLGHEQYF,TGCGCCAGCAGTCAGACAGGGGGCAACCTGGGCCACGAGCAGTACTTC